In its sample, the clone carrying this TCR beta chain was seen a few times. This sample stems from a study of beta chain features in type 1 diabetes. The whole isolated RNA underwent reverse transcription, so sequencing captured expressed TCRB transcripts. Here immunoSEQ multiplex PCR was the method, and the copy in TCRdb shows in-frame clones only, minus some. The table shows approximately 120,000 clones, with 40% occurring only once. Germline-derived CDR1 and CDR2 are SGDLS and YYNGEE. The CDR3 covers 14 residues. V lost 6 bases, J lost 3 bases, and 15 bases lay in between. Markers CD45RO/CCR7/CD25/CD127/CD95/CD27 served to sort CD4+ naive, central memory, regulatory and stem cell-like memory cells.

The sequence was collected from a young woman in good health. The genes are TRBV9 and TRBJ1-2; D is undetermined. The sequencing input was stem cell memory CD4+ T cells from blood. The CDR3 DNA reads as TGTGCCAGCACCCGAGGGAGGTTCGACTATGGCTACACCTTC. Translating gives CASTRGRFDYGYTF.